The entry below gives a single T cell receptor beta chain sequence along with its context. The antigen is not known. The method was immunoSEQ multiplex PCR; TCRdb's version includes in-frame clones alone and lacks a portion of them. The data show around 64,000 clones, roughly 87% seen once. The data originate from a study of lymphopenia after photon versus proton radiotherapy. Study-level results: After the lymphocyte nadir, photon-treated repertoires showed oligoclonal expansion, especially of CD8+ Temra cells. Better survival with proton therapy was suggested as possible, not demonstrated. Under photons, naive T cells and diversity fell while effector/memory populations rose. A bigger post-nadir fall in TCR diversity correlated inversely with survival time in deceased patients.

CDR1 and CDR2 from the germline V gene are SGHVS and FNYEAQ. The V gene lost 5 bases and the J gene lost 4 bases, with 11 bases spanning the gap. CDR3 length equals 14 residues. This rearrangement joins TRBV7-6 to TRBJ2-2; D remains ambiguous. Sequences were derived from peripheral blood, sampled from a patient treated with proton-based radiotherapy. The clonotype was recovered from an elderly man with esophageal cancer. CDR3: CASSLGDGTGELFF. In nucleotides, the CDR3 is TGTGCCAGCAGCCTAGGCGATGGCACCGGGGAGCTGTTTTTT.